This entry describes one TCR beta chain. The CDR3 is 14 amino acids. V dropped 6 bases and J dropped 3; count of bases not matched to a gene: 4. Germline loops: CDR1 SNHLY, CDR2 FYNNEI. TCRdb redid the calling of the reads with MiXCR, one entry per CDR3 protein. Of some 700,000 distinct CDR3 sequences listed, 35% to 45% were seen once; the top ten hold 2.5% to 3%. This entry belongs to a study of T cell repertoires in cytomegalovirus infection. The sample taken for sequencing was PBMCs. The chain carries TRBV2 and TRBJ1-1; 10 positions match TRBD1. The sequence was obtained from a human donor in good health (CMV status not recorded). Some clones in this sample may be carry-over from other donors' samples. In DNA form, the CDR3 reads TGTGCCAGCAGGACAGGGGGCGAGTACACTGAAGCTTTCTTT. It codes for CASRTGGEYTEAFF.